Below, 26 T cell receptor beta chains from the same sample are listed, as sequenced in a study of T cell repertoires and HLA-DP antigens. No antigen has been assigned to these receptors. Profiling relied on immunoSEQ multiplex PCR, and the TCRdb table lists in-frame clones only, not all of them. The table includes approximately 89,000 clones, 86% detected once. Sequencing was done on a sample of CD4+ T cells from PBMCs. The receptors shown here come from a man between 45 and 60 years old in good health and CMV-seronegative.

The chain has TRBV19 and TRBJ2-4, with D perhaps matching TRBD2 (6 bases). V was pared by 6 bases and J by 4 bases, with 13 bases between. This CDR3 region has 14 residues. Germline V gene lookup returns CDR1 LNHDA and CDR2 SQIVND (reference sequence). CDR3 residues: CASRPNREKNIQYF. The DNA of the CDR3 is TGTGCCAGTAGGCCGAACCGGGAGAAAAACATTCAGTACTTC. The variable domain in full, completed from reference TRBV19 and TRBJ2-4, reads DGGITQSPKYLFRKEGQNVTLSCEQNLNHDAMYWYRQDPGQGLRLIYYSQIVNDFQKGDIAEGYSVSREKKESFPLTVTSAQKNPTAFYLCASRPNREKNIQYFGAGTRLSVL.

The V gene is TRBV18, the J gene TRBJ2-5; D perhaps matches TRBD2 (6 bases). The germline V gene encodes CDR1 KGHSH and CDR2 LQKENI. Trimming removed 2 bases at V and 4 bases at J, with 11 bases between. The CDR3 has 14 residues. The DNA of the CDR3 is TGTGCCAGCTCACCAGGGGCGGGGCGAGAGACCCAGTACTTC. This encodes CASSPGAGRETQYF. Filled out from reference TRBV18 and TRBJ2-5, the complete variable domain reads NAGVMQNPRHLVRRRGQEARLRCSPMKGHSHVYWYRQLPEEGLKFMVYLQKENIIDESGMPKERFSAEFPKEGPSILRIQQVVRGDSAAYFCASSPGAGRETQYFGPGTRLLVL.

DNA for the CDR3: TGCGCCAGCAGCCGAGACGGCGGGGGGGACCAGCCCCAGCATTTT. It is translated as CASSRDGGGDQPQHF. The chain recombines TRBV4-3 with TRBJ1-5, with D perhaps TRBD1 (5 bases). V lost 4 bases and J 7 bases, leaving 17 bases between the germline ends. The CDR3 consists of 15 residues. Germline lookup yields CDR1 LGHNA and CDR2 YSLEER.

The rearrangement links TRBV18 to TRBJ2-3; weak D call: TRBD1 (6 bases). Trimming removed 2 bases at V and 3 bases at J, with 15 bases between. The CDR3 is 16 amino acids. Germline CDR1 reads KGHSH; CDR2 reads LQKENI. CDR3 protein: CASSPRRSGETDTQYF. CDR3 DNA sequence: TGTGCCAGCTCACCAAGGAGGTCAGGGGAGACAGATACGCAGTATTTT.

This chain joins TRBV19 and TRBJ1-1; D gene uncertain. Germline lookup yields CDR1 LNHDA and CDR2 SQIVND (reference sequence). The germline V and J ends were trimmed by 2 bases and 3 bases, with 10 bases remaining between them. CDR3 length equals 14 residues. CDR3: CASSIHGVDTEAFF. Here the CDR3 DNA reads TGTGCCAGTAGTATACACGGGGTGGACACTGAAGCTTTCTTT.

The chain has TRBV29-1 and TRBJ1-1; D remains ambiguous. The CDR3 length is 14 residues. Trimming stripped 3 bases from V and 4 bases from J, with 15 bases between. In germline, CDR1 is SQVTM, CDR2 ANQGSEA. For the CDR3, the DNA is TGCAGCGTTGAGGGGTCCGGGCGAGTCACTGAAGCTTTCTTT. Translating gives CSVEGSGRVTEAFF.

This sequence joins TRBV6-5 and TRBJ1-2; the D gene is possibly TRBD1 (5 bases). Deletions cut 6 bases from V and 0 bases from J, with 14 bases between. Germline CDR1 MNHEY, CDR2 SVGAGI. The CDR3 length is 15 residues. Here the CDR3 reads CASSLGAFPNYGYTF. Written as DNA, the CDR3 is TGTGCCAGCAGCCTCGGGGCCTTCCCTAACTATGGCTACACCTTC.

This clone was counted between two and nine times. V usage is TRBV30 and J usage is TRBJ1-5; TRBD1 is a possible D gene (5 bases). CDR3 length equals 15 residues. Trimming removed 3 bases from V and 7 bases from J, with 19 bases in between. Germline V gene data show CDR1 as GTSNPN and CDR2 as SVGIG (reference sequence). The CDR3 DNA is TGTGCCTGGAGCCCTATGGGGGTAGTAGGCCAGCCCCAGCATTTT. As protein: CAWSPMGVVGQPQHF. Drawing the rest from reference TRBV30 and TRBJ1-5, the complete variable domain is SQTIHQWPATLVQPVGSPLSLECTVEGTSNPNLYWYRQAAGRGLQLLFYSVGIGQISSEVPQNLSASRPQDRQFILSSKKLLLSDSGFYLCAWSPMGVVGQPQHFGDGTRLSIL.

This clone appeared once. The V gene is TRBV29-1, the J gene TRBJ1-3; no clear D gene. Trimming removed 7 bases at V and 0 bases at J, with 16 bases between. Looked up from germline, CDR1 is SQVTM and CDR2 is ANQGSEA. The CDR3 length is 15 residues. The chain's CDR3 is CSALGSTDSGNTIYF. CDR3 coding DNA: TGCAGCGCCCTAGGATCTACCGACTCTGGAAACACCATATATTTT. Full variable domain (missing parts from reference TRBV29-1 and TRBJ1-3): SAVISQKPSRDICQRGTSLTIQCQVDSQVTMMFWYRQQPGQSLTLIATANQGSEATYESGFVIDKFPISRPNLTFSTLTVSNMSPEDSSIYLCSALGSTDSGNTIYFGEGSWLTVV.

Turning to this clone: This sample also contains other DNA sequences that code for the same CDR3. The V gene is TRBV5-1, the J gene TRBJ2-7; TRBD2 matches 9 bases. CDR3 size: 14 residues. The V gene end was trimmed by 1 base and the J gene end by 1 base; junction bases not matched to a gene: 0. Germline values: CDR1 SGHRS, CDR2 YFSETQ. The CDR3 here is CASSLTSGSYEQYF. The CDR3 DNA follows: TGCGCCAGCAGCTTGACTAGCGGGTCCTACGAGCAGTACTTC.

CDR3 sequence reads: CASSSLGDRELGYGYTF. For the CDR3, the DNA is TGTGCCAGCAGCTCCTTAGGGGACAGGGAATTAGGCTATGGCTACACCTTC. This chain uses TRBV11-2 with TRBJ1-2; 9 nucleotides align to TRBD1. The germline V gene encodes CDR1 SGHAT and CDR2 FQNNGV. The CDR3 sequence is 17 residues long. The J segment lost 4 bases and the V segment lost 4 bases, leaving 13 bases of the junction unmatched.

This clone was recorded only once. CDR3 DNA: TGTGCCATCAGTGAGTCGATACATTCTAGCACAGATACGCAGTATTTT. This translates into CAISESIHSSTDTQYF. V and J are TRBV10-3 and TRBJ2-3; D gene unclear. The CDR3 totals 16 residues. V was trimmed by 0 bases and J by 0 bases, leaving 10 bases between them. From germline, CDR1 is ENHRY and CDR2 SYGVKD.

V usage is TRBV25-1 and J usage is TRBJ2-7; TRBD1 might be the D (6 bases). The V and J ends lost 6 bases and 1 base respectively, with 10 bases between them. The CDR3 runs to 13 residues. CDR1 and CDR2 from the germline V gene are MGHDK and SYGVNS. CDR3 region: CASRSTGSYEQYF. In DNA, the CDR3 is TGTGCCAGCAGGTCCACAGGGTCCTACGAGCAGTACTTC.

V usage is TRBV5-4 and J usage is TRBJ2-7; 8 positions agree with TRBD1. With 2 bases clipped from V and 1 base from J, the junction kept 5 bases outside the gene matches. The CDR3 is made up of 15 amino acids. Germline V gene sequence: CDR1 SGHNT, CDR2 YYREEE (reference sequence). The CDR3 spells CASSFGQGISYEQYF. The CDR3 DNA is TGTGCCAGCAGCTTCGGACAGGGAATATCCTACGAGCAGTACTTC. The variable domain in full, completed from reference TRBV5-4 and TRBJ2-7, reads ETGVTQSPTHLIKTRGQQVTLRCSSQSGHNTVSWYQQALGQGPQFIFQYYREEENGRGNFPPRFSGLQFPNYSSELNVNALELDDSALYLCASSFGQGISYEQYFGPGTRLTVT.

V is TRBV12-5 and J is TRBJ1-2; possible D gene TRBD1, 5 bases. Trimming shortened V by 0 bases and J by 5 bases, and 13 bases separated the two germline ends. Germline lookup yields CDR1 LGHNT and CDR2 FRNRAP. This CDR3 has 15 residues. The CDR3 is CASGLVTQAIYGYTF. The CDR3 nucleotides are TGTGCTAGTGGTTTGGTTACACAGGCAATTTATGGCTACACCTTC.

This clone was observed once. This chain joins TRBV10-3 and TRBJ2-1; 12 nucleotides align to TRBD2. The CDR3 totals 14 residues. Germline CDR1 reads ENHRY; CDR2 reads SYGVKD. With 10 bases clipped from V and 7 bases from J, the junction kept 8 bases outside the gene matches. CDR3 loop: CATRLAGERNEQFF. As DNA, the CDR3 is TGTGCCACCCGACTAGCGGGGGAGCGTAATGAGCAGTTCTTC.

This clone is a singleton in its sample. The V call is TRBV7-2, the J call TRBJ2-7; D is perhaps TRBD1 (5 bases). Trimming shortened V by 3 bases and J by 4 bases, and 10 bases separated the two germline ends. The CDR3 is made up of 13 amino acids. Germline assignment: CDR1 SGHTA and CDR2 FQGNSA. CDR3 region: CASSFTQVYEQYF. The CDR3 DNA is TGTGCCAGCAGCTTTACACAGGTGTACGAGCAGTACTTC.

The CDR3 sequence is CSAKGTQNTEAFF. The CDR3 nucleotides read TGCAGCGCCAAAGGAACCCAGAACACTGAAGCTTTCTTT. The chain is built from TRBV29-1 and TRBJ1-1; D gene ambiguous. Germline loops: CDR1 SQVTM, CDR2 ANQGSEA. This CDR3 contains 13 residues. Trimming cost V 7 bases and J 1 base, with 13 bases left between them. Drawing the rest from reference TRBV29-1 and TRBJ1-1, the complete variable domain is SAVISQKPSRDICQRGTSLTIQCQVDSQVTMMFWYRQQPGQSLTLIATANQGSEATYESGFVIDKFPISRPNLTFSTLTVSNMSPEDSSIYLCSAKGTQNTEAFFGQGTRLTVV.

This chain connects TRBV7-9 to TRBJ1-1, with 11 bases aligning to TRBD1. The CDR3 is made up of 15 amino acids. Germline V lookup: CDR1 SEHNR, CDR2 FQNEAQ (reference sequence). V lost 5 bases, J lost 4 bases, and 6 bases stayed unmatched. CDR3 protein: CASSTRGQGGTEAFF. Written as DNA, the CDR3 is TGTGCCAGCAGCACACGGGGACAGGGGGGCACTGAAGCTTTCTTT. The complete variable domain, with remaining parts taken from reference TRBV7-9 and TRBJ1-1, reads DTGVSQNPRHKITKRGQNVTFRCDPISEHNRLYWYRQTLGQGPEFLTYFQNEAQLEKSRLLSDRFSAERPKGSFSTLEIQRTEQGDSAMYLCASSTRGQGGTEAFFGQGTRLTVV.

The rearrangement uses TRBV18 and TRBJ2-5; the D gene is possibly TRBD1 (5 bases). Germline V gene data show CDR1 as KGHSH and CDR2 as LQKENI. V lost 2 bases and J lost 5, with 9 bases in between. This CDR3 region has 13 residues. CDR3 region: CASSPWQGETQYF. Here the CDR3 DNA reads TGTGCCAGCTCACCATGGCAGGGCGAGACCCAGTACTTC.

The genes are TRBV5-5 and TRBJ1-2; D is ambiguous. Germline values: CDR1 SGHKS, CDR2 YYEKEE (reference sequence). The ends were cut back, 0 bases at V and 7 bases at J, with 13 bases in the middle. The CDR3 is 14 residues long. This CDR3 is CASSLGGVVSGYTF. The DNA for the CDR3 is TGTGCCAGCAGCTTGGGGGGAGTAGTGAGTGGCTACACCTTC.

The chain carries TRBV19 and TRBJ2-7; no clear D. V lost 0 bases and J lost 6, with 15 bases in between. The CDR3 loop spans 15 amino acids. Germline V gene lookup returns CDR1 LNHDA and CDR2 SQIVND (reference sequence). The CDR3 coding sequence is TGTGCCAGTAGTATAGAGGGGTTCCGCACCGGCGAGCAGTACTTC. It is translated as CASSIEGFRTGEQYF.

About this clone: The identical CDR3 is also encoded by other nucleotide sequences in the sample. The rearrangement links TRBV9 to TRBJ1-4; perhaps TRBD1 as D (6 bases). Germline CDR1 and CDR2: SGDLS and YYNGEE. The germline V and J ends were trimmed by 0 bases and 0 bases, with 6 bases remaining between them. The CDR3 covers 15 residues. The CDR3 region has the DNA TGTGCCAGCAGCGTAGCAGGGGCAACTAATGAAAAACTGTTTTTT. Its protein product is CASSVAGATNEKLFF.

The chain combines TRBV5-4 with TRBJ2-7; possible D gene TRBD2, 6 bases. Germline V CDR1 and CDR2: SGHNT, YYREEE (reference sequence). V gave up 0 bases and J gave up 5 bases, with 15 bases separating them. This CDR3 region has 15 residues. Here the CDR3 reads CASSLALAGSHEQYF. CDR3 nucleotide sequence: TGTGCCAGCAGCTTGGCACTAGCAGGTTCCCACGAGCAGTACTTC.

CDR3 residues: CASTTMNTEAFF. The CDR3 region has the DNA TGTGCCAGCACGACTATGAACACTGAAGCTTTCTTT. The rearrangement links TRBV28 to TRBJ1-1; unclear D gene. Germline V lookup: CDR1 MDHEN, CDR2 SYDVKM. V gave up 7 bases and J gave up 0 bases, with 6 bases separating them. The CDR3 consists of 12 residues.

This sequence joins TRBV5-4 and TRBJ2-2; D ambiguous. V shed 2 bases and J shed 0 bases, with 2 bases lying between them. CDR3 length equals 13 residues. The V gene's germline CDR1 is SGHNT and CDR2 YYREEE (reference sequence). The CDR3 bases are TGTGCCAGCAGCTTAACGAACACCGGGGAGCTGTTTTTT. It is translated as CASSLTNTGELFF. Drawing the rest from reference TRBV5-4 and TRBJ2-2, the complete variable domain is ETGVTQSPTHLIKTRGQQVTLRCSSQSGHNTVSWYQQALGQGPQFIFQYYREEENGRGNFPPRFSGLQFPNYSSELNVNALELDDSALYLCASSLTNTGELFFGEGSRLTVL.